A single sample is the source of the 31 T cell receptor beta chains below, sequenced in a study of blood T cell repertoires in COVID-19. Clones were read by immunoSEQ multiplex PCR, and TCRdb kept only the in-frame ones, dropping some. The sample lists about 200,000 clones, approximately 86% occurring once. Sequences were obtained from PBMCs or T cells enriched from blood (not recorded which). These receptors were obtained from a woman aged 25 to 45 who had been exposed to COVID-19.

The V call is TRBV3-1 (or the pseudogene TRBV3-2), the J call TRBJ2-1; 8 bases agree with TRBD1. The CDR3 sequence is 19 residues long. Germline CDR1 is LGHDT and CDR2 is YNNKEL (reference sequence). With 4 bases clipped from V and 0 bases from J, the junction kept 14 bases outside the gene matches. CDR3 sequence reads: CASSLPFGTGPSSYNEQFF. CDR3 DNA sequence: TGTGCCAGCAGCCTCCCCTTTGGGACAGGCCCGAGCTCCTACAATGAGCAGTTCTTC.

This clone is a singleton in its sample. The CDR3 sequence: CSDDVGAEAFF. CDR3 coding DNA: TGCAGCGACGACGTCGGGGCTGAAGCTTTCTTT. This chain links TRBV29-1 with TRBJ1-1; D unclear. Germline CDR1 and CDR2: SQVTM and ANQGSEA. V dropped 7 bases and J dropped 6 bases, with 12 bases sitting between them. This CDR3 is built from 11 residues.

The V call is TRBV2, the J call TRBJ1-2; D not resolved. The CDR3 spans 13 residues. Per germline, CDR1 SNHLY and CDR2 FYNNEI. Deletions cut 11 bases from V and 0 bases from J, with 13 bases between. The DNA for the CDR3 is TGTGCCCGCCAGACGGAGCCTAACTATGGCTACACCTTC. Translating gives CARQTEPNYGYTF.

For the CDR3, the DNA is TGTGCCAGCAGCCCCGTCGGGGGGGGGCCGGGTACGCAGTATTTT. It translates to CASSPVGGGPGTQYF. The chain is built from TRBV3-1 (or the pseudogene TRBV3-2) and TRBJ2-3, with 8 bases identical to TRBD2. Per germline, CDR1 LGHDT and CDR2 YNNKEL (reference sequence). Unmatched junction bases numbered 11, after V lost 4 bases and J lost 8 bases. The CDR3 sequence is 15 residues long.

The rearrangement joins TRBV15 to TRBJ1-1; D gene unclear. Germline-derived CDR1 and CDR2 are LNHNV and YYDKDF (reference sequence). This CDR3 is built from 13 residues. With 5 bases removed from V and 7 bases from J, the gap between germline ends came to 14 bases. CDR3 coding DNA: TGTGCCACCAGCGGCGTGGAGGAGATTGAAGCTTTCTTT. Protein sequence: CATSGVEEIEAFF.

Only one count was recorded for this clone. This chain links TRBV19 with TRBJ1-2; 8 bases align to TRBD1. Trimming took 7 bases from V and 7 from J; bases not matched to a gene: 11. The CDR3 sequence is 14 residues long. Germline V CDR1 and CDR2: LNHDA, SQIVND (reference sequence). The CDR3 DNA is TGTGCCAGTACCATAAGTAGGACAGGGCTTGGCTACACCTTC. This sequence encodes CASTISRTGLGYTF.

This chain joins TRBV3-1 (or the pseudogene TRBV3-2) and TRBJ1-2, with 9 bases matching TRBD1. The V segment lost 2 bases and the J segment 3 bases; nucleotides outside the gene matches: 7. The CDR3 extends over 16 amino acids. CDR1 LGHDT and CDR2 YNNKEL come from the germline V gene (reference sequence). This chain's CDR3 is CASSQSDRGSDYGYTF. The CDR3 DNA reads TGTGCCAGCAGCCAATCCGACAGGGGGTCTGACTATGGCTACACCTTC.

This clone was observed a few times. The chain couples TRBV30 to TRBJ1-5, with TRBD1 identical over 7 bases. The germline CDR1 and CDR2 sequences are GTSNPN and SVGIG (reference sequence). The CDR3 extends over 14 amino acids. The ends lost 1 base at V and 0 bases at J; junction bases unmatched: 0. CDR3 DNA sequence: TGTGCCTGGAGTGGGGACAGTAGCAATCAGCCCCAGCATTTT. This codes for CAWSGDSSNQPQHF.

J is TRBJ2-5 and V is TRBV3-1 (or the pseudogene TRBV3-2); 13 bases agree with TRBD2. The CDR3 is 17 amino acids. Germline V gene sequence: CDR1 LGHDT, CDR2 YNNKEL (reference sequence). Trimming took 2 bases from V and 4 from J; bases not matched to a gene: 7. The CDR3 here is CASSQSTSGGVGETQYF. CDR3 DNA sequence: TGTGCCAGCAGCCAATCAACTAGCGGGGGGGTAGGAGAGACCCAGTACTTC.

The chain combines TRBV27 with TRBJ1-2; TRBD1 aligns across 7 bases. This CDR3 contains 14 residues. Germline assignment: CDR1 MNHEY and CDR2 SMNVEV (reference sequence). V was pared by 0 bases and J by 4 bases, with 2 bases of the junction left unmatched. The CDR3 is CASSLSGTAYGYTF. The CDR3 DNA follows: TGTGCCAGCAGTTTATCAGGGACAGCCTATGGCTACACCTTC.

The chain combines TRBV7-9 with TRBJ1-2, with TRBD1 identical over 7 bases. Germline trimming cut 4 bases from V and 4 bases from J; bases unmatched to any gene: 9. CDR3 length: 15 residues. Looked up from germline, CDR1 is SEHNR and CDR2 is FQNEAQ (reference sequence). CDR3 sequence reads: CASSSGTDRPYGYTF. The CDR3 region has the DNA TGTGCCAGCAGCTCAGGGACGGACAGGCCCTATGGCTACACCTTC.

The V and J genes are TRBV9 and TRBJ1-1; D perhaps matches TRBD1 (5 bases). Between the trimmed V and J ends, which lost 7 bases and 3 bases, there was a span of 13 bases. CDR1 SGDLS and CDR2 YYNGEE come from the germline V gene. There are 13 residues in the CDR3. CDR3: CASSSTGDTEAFF. The CDR3 region has the DNA TGTGCCAGCTCTTCCACGGGGGACACTGAAGCTTTCTTT.

The chain is built from TRBV9 and TRBJ1-3; D not resolved. The CDR3 loop spans 15 amino acids. In germline, CDR1 is SGDLS, CDR2 YYNGEE. V lost 0 bases to trimming and J lost 0 bases, with 7 bases between them. The CDR3, as DNA: TGTGCCAGCAGCGTAGCTACAGTCTCTGGAAACACCATATATTTT. This encodes CASSVATVSGNTIYF.

This chain connects TRBV19 to TRBJ1-2, with TRBD1 identical over 10 bases. The CDR3 has 12 amino acids. V dropped 8 bases and J dropped 6; count of bases not matched to a gene: 3. CDR1 and CDR2 (germline): LNHDA, SQIVND (reference sequence). For the CDR3, the DNA is TGTGCCAGTGCCGACAGGGGGCATGGCTACACCTTC. Translating gives CASADRGHGYTF. Drawing the rest from reference TRBV19 and TRBJ1-2, the complete variable domain is DGGITQSPKYLFRKEGQNVTLSCEQNLNHDAMYWYRQDPGQGLRLIYYSQIVNDFQKGDIAEGYSVSREKKESFPLTVTSAQKNPTAFYLCASADRGHGYTFGSGTRLTVV.

The rearrangement uses TRBV2 and TRBJ1-2; D not certain. This CDR3 is 11 amino acids long. V was cut by 4 bases and J by 5 bases, with 5 bases left in between. Germline CDR1 reads SNHLY; CDR2 reads FYNNEI. CDR3 nucleotides: TGTGCCAGCAGTGCGGAGTATGGCTACACCTTC. Its protein is CASSAEYGYTF. Full variable domain (remainder filled in from reference TRBV2 and TRBJ1-2): EPEVTQTPSHQVTQMGQEVILRCVPISNHLYFYWYRQILGQKVEFLVSFYNNEISEKSEIFDDQFSVERPDGSNFTLKIRSTKLEDSAMYFCASSAEYGYTFGSGTRLTVV.

V usage is TRBV9 and J usage is TRBJ1-1; 10 bases agree with TRBD1. Germline V lookup: CDR1 SGDLS, CDR2 YYNGEE. V lost 6 bases to trimming and J lost 5 bases; unmatched junction nucleotides: 4. There are 13 residues in the CDR3. DNA of the CDR3: TGTGCCAGCAACCCGGGACAGGGGACTGAAGCTTTCTTT. Translation gives CASNPGQGTEAFF. Using reference TRBV9 and TRBJ1-1 for the parts outside the CDR3, the full variable domain is DSGVTQTPKHLITATGQRVTLRCSPRSGDLSVYWYQQSLDQGLQFLIQYYNGEERAKGNILERFSAQQFPDLHSELNLSSLELGDSALYFCASNPGQGTEAFFGQGTRLTVV.

The chain employs TRBV19 and TRBJ1-6; a possible D gene is TRBD1 (6 bases). Per the germline V gene, CDR1 is LNHDA and CDR2 is SQIVND (reference sequence). The CDR3 is made up of 14 amino acids. V was shortened by 3 bases and J by 9 bases, with 12 bases between the two germline ends. This CDR3 is CASSIRGFGSPLHF. CDR3 coding DNA: TGTGCCAGTAGTATCAGGGGTTTCGGTTCACCCCTCCACTTT.

The sample holds one count of this clone. The rearrangement links TRBV2 to TRBJ1-2; no definite D call. The V end was cut by 8 bases, the J end by 7 bases, with 20 bases between. From germline, CDR1 is SNHLY and CDR2 FYNNEI. The CDR3 sequence is 14 residues long. CDR3 bases: TGTGCCAGCCAAAGATTCCAGGTGGTTCCTGGCTACACCTTC. This codes for CASQRFQVVPGYTF. The whole variable domain, filled in from reference TRBV2 and TRBJ1-2, reads EPEVTQTPSHQVTQMGQEVILRCVPISNHLYFYWYRQILGQKVEFLVSFYNNEISEKSEIFDDQFSVERPDGSNFTLKIRSTKLEDSAMYFCASQRFQVVPGYTFGSGTRLTVV.

This chain connects TRBV29-1 to TRBJ2-7; TRBD1 aligns across 11 bases. V lost 6 bases, J lost 5 bases, and 6 bases stayed unmatched. CDR1 is SQVTM, CDR2 ANQGSEA, per germline. This CDR3 is built from 13 residues. CDR3: CSVGRTGGDEQYF. CDR3 DNA: TGCAGCGTCGGGCGGACAGGGGGCGACGAGCAGTACTTC.

The chain combines TRBV2 with TRBJ1-2; 7 bases fit TRBD1. This CDR3 is built from 17 residues. Unmatched junction bases numbered 20, after V lost 6 bases and J lost 7 bases. Germline V lookup: CDR1 SNHLY, CDR2 FYNNEI. The CDR3 region is CASSPRRQGAVEGGYTF. The CDR3, as DNA: TGTGCCAGCAGCCCGAGACGACAGGGAGCCGTAGAAGGTGGCTACACCTTC. The variable domain in full, with the rest retrieved from reference TRBV2 and TRBJ1-2, is EPEVTQTPSHQVTQMGQEVILRCVPISNHLYFYWYRQILGQKVEFLVSFYNNEISEKSEIFDDQFSVERPDGSNFTLKIRSTKLEDSAMYFCASSPRRQGAVEGGYTFGSGTRLTVV.

The chain combines TRBV2 with TRBJ2-5; no clear D. Germline CDR1 SNHLY, CDR2 FYNNEI. V was trimmed by 7 bases and J by 2 bases, leaving 11 bases between them. This CDR3 is 13 amino acids long. Here the CDR3 DNA reads TGTGCCAGCACTGGCCAGATTCAAGAGACCCAGTACTTC. Residues: CASTGQIQETQYF.

V and J are TRBV6-5 and TRBJ1-6, with TRBD1 matching 10 bases. This CDR3 contains 14 residues. The trim removed 6 bases at V and 10 bases at J, leaving 6 bases unmatched. Germline V CDR1 and CDR2: MNHEY, SVGAGI. In nucleotides, the CDR3 is TGTGCCAGCAGAACCGACAGGGGGCGGTCACCCCTCCACTTT. This encodes CASRTDRGRSPLHF.

In its sample, this clone was seen a few times. The chain joins TRBV7-9 to TRBJ1-6, with 7 bases identical to TRBD1. Germline loops: CDR1 SEHNR, CDR2 FQNEAQ (reference sequence). CDR3 length equals 14 residues. The ends lost 5 bases at V and 10 bases at J; junction bases unmatched: 8. The CDR3 DNA follows: TGTGCCAGCAGCCTCACAGGGGAAGGGTCACCCCTCCACTTT. This sequence encodes CASSLTGEGSPLHF. The full variable domain, rest sourced from reference TRBV7-9 and TRBJ1-6, is DTGVSQNPRHKITKRGQNVTFRCDPISEHNRLYWYRQTLGQGPEFLTYFQNEAQLEKSRLLSDRFSAERPKGSFSTLEIQRTEQGDSAMYLCASSLTGEGSPLHFGNGTRLTVT.

This chain joins TRBV5-6 and TRBJ1-6; D possibly corresponds to TRBD1 (5 bases). CDR1 and CDR2 from the germline V gene are SGHDT and YYEEEE. The CDR3 is 16 amino acids. V was trimmed by 0 bases and J by 7 bases, leaving 14 bases between them. The CDR3 nucleotides read TGTGCCAGCAGCTTGGATCCGGCAGGGTACAATTCACCCCTCCACTTT. As protein: CASSLDPAGYNSPLHF.

The V call is TRBV10-3, the J call TRBJ1-1; D perhaps matches TRBD1 (6 bases). Germline loops: CDR1 ENHRY, CDR2 SYGVKD. V was trimmed by 4 bases and J by 10 bases, leaving 10 bases between them. The CDR3 runs 11 residues. For the CDR3, the DNA is TGTGCCATCAGTGGTGGGGGCGGAGCTTTCTTT. Protein product: CAISGGGGAFF.

The V gene is TRBV6-5, the J gene TRBJ2-7; 9 bases line up with TRBD1. The CDR3 is 16 amino acids. J lost 5 bases, V lost 2 bases, and 10 bases had no gene match. Germline assignment: CDR1 MNHEY and CDR2 SVGAGI. CDR3 nucleotide sequence: TGTGCCAGCAGTTACAGCGACAGGGGGTTTTGGGACGAGCAGTACTTC. Translating it yields CASSYSDRGFWDEQYF.

The V gene is TRBV29-1, the J gene TRBJ1-1, with 7 bases that match TRBD1. The CDR3 totals 14 residues. The germline gives CDR1 SQVTM, CDR2 ANQGSEA. V was clipped by 3 bases and J by 4 bases; unmatched bases: 8. The CDR3, as DNA: TGCAGCGTTGATTCGACAGGGCGGGTCACTGAAGCTTTCTTT. It encodes CSVDSTGRVTEAFF.

V usage is TRBV2 and J usage is TRBJ2-3; 10 positions agree with TRBD2. Per the germline V gene, CDR1 is SNHLY and CDR2 is FYNNEI. This CDR3 has 14 amino acids. V trimming: 6 bases; J trimming: 4 bases; junction bases outside the gene matches: 4. CDR3 nucleotides: TGTGCCAGCAGCACAGCGGGGGGGGCAGATACGCAGTATTTT. The encoded protein is CASSTAGGADTQYF.

The V and J genes are TRBV6-2 or TRBV6-3 and TRBJ1-6, with D possibly being TRBD1 (5 bases). V dropped 4 bases and J dropped 10 bases, with 14 bases sitting between them. CDR3 length: 14 residues. The germline V gene encodes CDR1 MNHEY and CDR2 SVGEGT. CDR3 DNA sequence: TGTGCCAGCAGTTCCCGACAGTTTAGGTCACCCCTCCACTTT. It encodes CASSSRQFRSPLHF.

This clone was observed once. The chain joins TRBV2 to TRBJ1-6; D ambiguous. CDR3 length: 15 amino acids. Per the germline V gene, CDR1 is SNHLY and CDR2 is FYNNEI. Between the trimmed V and J ends, which lost 3 bases and 0 bases, there was a span of 6 bases. The CDR3 spells CASSDLSSYNSPLHF. The CDR3 DNA reads TGTGCCAGCAGTGATTTGAGCTCCTATAATTCACCCCTCCACTTT. Drawing the rest from reference TRBV2 and TRBJ1-6, the complete variable domain is EPEVTQTPSHQVTQMGQEVILRCVPISNHLYFYWYRQILGQKVEFLVSFYNNEISEKSEIFDDQFSVERPDGSNFTLKIRSTKLEDSAMYFCASSDLSSYNSPLHFGNGTRLTVT.

This sequence joins TRBV5-5 and TRBJ1-4; D not resolved. The V and J ends lost 0 bases and 0 bases respectively, with 12 bases between them. Germline V gene sequence: CDR1 SGHKS, CDR2 YYEKEE (reference sequence). The CDR3 runs to 17 residues. The CDR3 sequence: CASSLGARLATNEKLFF. Here the CDR3 DNA reads TGTGCCAGCAGCTTGGGGGCCAGATTGGCAACTAATGAAAAACTGTTTTTT.